This T cell receptor beta chain was captured in a study of CD8+ T cells in alopecia areata (dated by TCRdb to 2017 to 2018). As for the study more broadly: Skin from C3H/HeJ donors aged roughly 6-13 months with spontaneous alopecia was grafted onto female C3H/HeJ recipients aged roughly 6-11 weeks. Scalp clonality was compared across normal scalp (n=4), patchy alopecia areata scalp (n=8), and alopecia totalis/universalis scalp (n=8). The study used high-throughput TCRbeta sequencing to examine T cell clonal expansion in alopecia areata, in both the C3H/HeJ mouse model and human patients. RNA came from the PAXgene miRNA kit for fixed scalp, the miRNeasy kit for PBMCs, and the RNeasy kit for mouse skin. TCRbeta CDR3 regions were amplified by immunoSEQ multiplex PCR with 35 Vbeta forward and 13 Jbeta reverse primers. Scalp tissue and sorted CD4+ and CD8+ peripheral blood T cells from patchy and totalis/universalis alopecia areata patients and from healthy controls were covered by human TCRbeta sequencing.

The library was generated by the immunoSEQ multiplex PCR assay. RNA was extracted from all samples and reverse transcribed into cDNA, which served as template for TCR sequencing. First-strand cDNA was synthesized using SuperScript III with a 2:1 mix of oligo-dT and random hexamers. Amplification bias was assessed with a synthetic immune receptor repertoire, and residual bias was removed computationally. Sequencing of the libraries was done on Illumina HiSeq using 60 bp reads that spanned the CDR3 and were read from J toward V. The published analysis was carried out like this. Raw reads were preprocessed to remove errors, and CDR3 was defined by IMGT conventions from the conserved cysteine to phenylalanine. Clonality was computed as 1 minus the Shannon entropy, with the entropy normalized by log2 of the number of productive unique TCRs. Whether each scalp clone was CD4 or CD8 was inferred by checking scalp TCRbeta sequences against the CD4 and CD8 repertoires from sorted blood. In TCRdb, the immuneACCESS table is reduced to in-frame sequences with V and J assigned. These tables do not hold every clone; where another copy was compared, an unresolved V gene accounts for under half, and the others remain unexplained. Clone size and the V and J calls come from that table; the DNA yielded D and trimming. The sample counts 200,000 to 300,000 clones, each observed more than once. The top ten hold more than 1% of the sample.

Cells from pooled mouse cutaneous lymph nodes were stained for CD4, CD8alpha, NKG2D, NKG2ACE and other markers and then sorted on a BD Influx. The V end loses 2 bases and the J end loses 1 base, and a stretch of 13 bases separates them. Taken from cysteine to phenylalanine, the CDR3 has 16 residues. The DNA covers only part of the CDR3, 36 bases in frame from base 1. Reading the germline V gene (reference sequence) gives CDR1 NSQYPW and CDR2 LRSPGD. Results and caveats for the whole study, not just this receptor: Shared TCR sequences between patients were less evident than in mice, which may be partly attributable to HLA diversity in the patient population. Scalp TCR repertoire analysis is complicated because resident alphabeta T cells in normal human skin are also sequenced, whereas mouse skin is dominated by gammadelta T cells. Compared with normal scalp, lesional scalp had higher clonality and more expanded CD8+ clones, particularly in alopecia totalis/universalis, a pattern that suggests antigenic drive.

This clone was seen a handful of times. Which antigen it targets is not known. Gene names and germline sequences here are the mouse ones. The CDR3 goes on 4 residues after the read ends, and that part is filled in from the germline J gene. The chain is assembled from TRBV1 and TRBJ2-3; possibly the D gene is TRBD1, per 6 matching bases. The sequence derives from a C3H/HeJ mouse with alopecia areata. This strain is characterized by the MHC haplotype H2-k. What was sequenced was CD4+ T cells sorted from a lymph node. The covered CDR3 bases are TGCACCTGCAGTGCAATCGGACAGCTTGGTGCAGAA. The translation is CTCSAIGQLGAE. The CDR3, in full, reads CTCSAIGQLGAETLYF.